This TCR beta chain was captured in a study of T-cell reconstitution after alpha-beta-depleted transplantation in children. General study results and limits: Several hundred rapidly expanded clones from non-depleted graft cells reportedly supplied alpha-beta T cells about two months post-transplant.

Construction of the TCRbeta library involved unique molecular identifiers. TCRdb re-called the PCR reads with MiXCR, one entry per CDR3 protein. The sample carries hundreds of thousands of distinct CDR3 sequences, around 12% recorded once. Germline lookup yields CDR1 SGHRS and CDR2 YFSETQ. Unmatched junction bases numbered 2, after V lost 0 bases and J lost 3 bases. This CDR3 spans 16 amino acids. In its sample, this clonotype was seen many times. Its target is unknown. The TCR originated in a girl aged 2 to 10 with congenital amegakaryocytic thrombocytopenia, due to receive a stem cell transplant. The genes are TRBV5-1 and TRBJ2-1; TRBD2 matches 11 bases. Sequencing used PBMCs, obtained before TCRalphabeta/CD19-depleted stem cell transplant. The CDR3 DNA is TGCGCCAGCAGCTTGGCGGGACTAGCGGACTACAATGAGCAGTTCTTC. The encoded protein is CASSLAGLADYNEQFF.